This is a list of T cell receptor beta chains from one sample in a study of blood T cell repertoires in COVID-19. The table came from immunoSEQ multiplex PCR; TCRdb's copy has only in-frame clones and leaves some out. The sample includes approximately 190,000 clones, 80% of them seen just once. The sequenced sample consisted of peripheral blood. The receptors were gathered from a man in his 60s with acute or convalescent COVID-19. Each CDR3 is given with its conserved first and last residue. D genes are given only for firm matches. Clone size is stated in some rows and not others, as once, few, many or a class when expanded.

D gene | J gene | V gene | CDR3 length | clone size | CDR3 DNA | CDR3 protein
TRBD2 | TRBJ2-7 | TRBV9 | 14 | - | TGTGCCAGCAGCGCTAGCGGTGCGGCCTACGAGCAGTACTTC | CASSASGAAYEQYF
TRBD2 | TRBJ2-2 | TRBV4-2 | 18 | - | TGTGCCAGCAGCCAAGTTGGACTAGCGGGAGGGGGGACCGGGGAGCTGTTTTTT | CASSQVGLAGGGTGELFF
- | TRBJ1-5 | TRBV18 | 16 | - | TGTGCCAGCTCACCAATCTCGGGGTTCGGCAATCAGCCCCAGCATTTT | CASSPISGFGNQPQHF
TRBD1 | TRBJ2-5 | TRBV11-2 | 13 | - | TGTGCCAGCAGCGGACAGGTCCAAGAGACCCAGTACTTC | CASSGQVQETQYF
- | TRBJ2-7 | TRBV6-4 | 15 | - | TGTGCCAGCAGTACCATTGGGGGCTTATCCTGCGAGCAGTACTTC | CASSTIGGLSCEQYF
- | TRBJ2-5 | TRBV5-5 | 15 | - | TGTGCCAGCAGCTTAGTCGCAGGGGCCCAGGAGACCCAGTACTTC | CASSLVAGAQETQYF
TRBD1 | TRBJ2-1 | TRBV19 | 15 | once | TGTGCCAGTATCAGGACAGGGGGCGGAGACAATGAGCAGTTCTTC | CASIRTGGGDNEQFF
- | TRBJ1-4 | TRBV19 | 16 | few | TGTGCCAGTAGTGAGGTCTGGAGTGAGGTCGATGAAAAACTGTTTTTT | CASSEVWSEVDEKLFF
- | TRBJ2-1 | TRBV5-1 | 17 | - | TGCGCCAGCAGCTTGGAACCCCACGGGAGCTCCTACAATGAGCAGTTCTTC | CASSLEPHGSSYNEQFF
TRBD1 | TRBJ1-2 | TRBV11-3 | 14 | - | TGTGCCAGCAGCTTGGGGACAGGAAACTATGGCTACACCTTC | CASSLGTGNYGYTF
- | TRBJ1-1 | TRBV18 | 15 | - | TGTGCCAGCTCACCGACCGGGACACCGAACACTGAAGCTTTCTTT | CASSPTGTPNTEAFF
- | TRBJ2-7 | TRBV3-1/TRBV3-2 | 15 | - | TGTGCCAGCAGCCAAGATCTCGGGAAAGCCTACGAGCAGTACTTC | CASSQDLGKAYEQYF
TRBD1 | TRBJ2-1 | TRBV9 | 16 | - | TGTGCCAGCAGCGTAGGGTGGGGACAGGGGTCCCCGGAGCAGTTCTTC | CASSVGWGQGSPEQFF
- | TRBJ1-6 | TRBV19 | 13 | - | TGTGCCAGTAGTATAGGGGCCGATTCACCCCTCCACTTT | CASSIGADSPLHF
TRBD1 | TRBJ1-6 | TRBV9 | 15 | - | TGTGCCAGCAGCGAGGGGGACAGGGGTGGATCACCCCTCCACTTT | CASSEGDRGGSPLHF
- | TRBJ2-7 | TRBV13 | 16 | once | TGTGCCAGCAGCCCTAAACGGGACTTGAGCTCCTACGAGCAGTACTTC | CASSPKRDLSSYEQYF
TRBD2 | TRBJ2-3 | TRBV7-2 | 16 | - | TGTGCCAGCAGCTATAGAGGACTAGCGGGGAGGGATACGCAGTATTTT | CASSYRGLAGRDTQYF